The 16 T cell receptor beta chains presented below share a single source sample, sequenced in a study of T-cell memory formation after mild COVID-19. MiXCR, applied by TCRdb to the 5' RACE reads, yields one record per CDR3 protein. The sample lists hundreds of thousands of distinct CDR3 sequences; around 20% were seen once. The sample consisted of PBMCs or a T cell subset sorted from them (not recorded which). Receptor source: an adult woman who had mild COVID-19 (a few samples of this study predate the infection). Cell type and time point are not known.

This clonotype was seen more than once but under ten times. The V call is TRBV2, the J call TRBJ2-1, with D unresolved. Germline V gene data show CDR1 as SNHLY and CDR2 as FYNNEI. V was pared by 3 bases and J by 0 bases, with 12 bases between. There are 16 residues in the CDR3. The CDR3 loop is CASSDMAASSYNEQFF. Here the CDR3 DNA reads TGTGCCAGCAGTGATATGGCAGCTAGCTCCTACAATGAGCAGTTCTTC.

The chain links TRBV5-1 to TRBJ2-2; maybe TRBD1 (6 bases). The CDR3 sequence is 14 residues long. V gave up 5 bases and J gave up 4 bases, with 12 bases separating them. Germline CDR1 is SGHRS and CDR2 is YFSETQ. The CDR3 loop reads CASSPGDSTGELFF. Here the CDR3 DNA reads TGCGCCAGCAGTCCAGGGGATAGCACCGGGGAGCTGTTTTTT.

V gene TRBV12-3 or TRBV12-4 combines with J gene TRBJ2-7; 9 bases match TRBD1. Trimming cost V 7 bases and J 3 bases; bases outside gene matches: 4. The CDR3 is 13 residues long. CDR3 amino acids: CASTKDRGYEQYF. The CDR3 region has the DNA TGTGCCAGCACCAAGGACAGGGGCTACGAGCAGTACTTC.

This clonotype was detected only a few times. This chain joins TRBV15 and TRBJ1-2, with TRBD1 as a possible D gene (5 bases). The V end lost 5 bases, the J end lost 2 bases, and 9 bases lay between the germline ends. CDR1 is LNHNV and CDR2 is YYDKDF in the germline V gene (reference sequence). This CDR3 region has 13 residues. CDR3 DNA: TGTGCCACCAGCCCGGACACAAACTATGGCTACACCTTC. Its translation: CATSPDTNYGYTF.

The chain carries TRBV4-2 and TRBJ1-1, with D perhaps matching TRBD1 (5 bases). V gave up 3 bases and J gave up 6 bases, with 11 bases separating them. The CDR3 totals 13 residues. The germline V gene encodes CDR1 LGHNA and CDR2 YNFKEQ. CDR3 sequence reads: CASSHGQGPEAFF. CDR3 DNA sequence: TGTGCCAGCAGCCACGGCCAGGGACCTGAAGCTTTCTTT.

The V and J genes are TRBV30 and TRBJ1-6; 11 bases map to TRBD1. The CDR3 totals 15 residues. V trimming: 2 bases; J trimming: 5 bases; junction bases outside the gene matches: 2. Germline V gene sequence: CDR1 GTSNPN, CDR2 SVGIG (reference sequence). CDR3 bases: TGTGCCTGGAGTTGGGACAGGGGGAATAATTCACCCCTCCACTTT. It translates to CAWSWDRGNNSPLHF.

The CDR3 sequence: CASSLTPSRGTDTQYF. The CDR3 DNA reads as TGTGCCAGCAGCTTGACCCCGAGCCGGGGCACAGATACGCAGTATTTT. This sequence joins TRBV5-8 and TRBJ2-3; D not certain. The CDR3 sequence is 16 residues long. V was cut by 1 base and J by 1 base, with 13 bases left in between. Per the germline V gene, CDR1 is SGHTS and CDR2 is YDEGEE.

CDR3 coding DNA: TGTGCCAGCAGTTACCCACATTCCGGGGCCCAGTACTTC. Protein product: CASSYPHSGAQYF. This sequence joins TRBV12-3 or TRBV12-4 and TRBJ2-7; the D call may be TRBD1 or TRBD2 (5 bases each). The CDR3 extends over 13 amino acids. The V end was cut by 4 bases, the J end by 10 bases, with 17 bases between.

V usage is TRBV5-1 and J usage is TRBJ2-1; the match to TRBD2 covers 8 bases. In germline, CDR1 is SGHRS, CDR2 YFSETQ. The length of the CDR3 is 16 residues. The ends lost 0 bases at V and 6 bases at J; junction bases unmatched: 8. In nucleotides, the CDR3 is TGCGCCAGCAGCTTGGATAGGGGCGGGAGGACCAATGAGCAGTTCTTC. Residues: CASSLDRGGRTNEQFF.

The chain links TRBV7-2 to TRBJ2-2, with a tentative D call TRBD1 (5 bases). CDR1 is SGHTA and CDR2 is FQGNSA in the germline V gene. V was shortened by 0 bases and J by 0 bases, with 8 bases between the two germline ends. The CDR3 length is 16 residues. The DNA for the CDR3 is TGTGCCAGCAGCTTAGCGGAGACAGCGAACACCGGGGAGCTGTTTTTT. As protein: CASSLAETANTGELFF.

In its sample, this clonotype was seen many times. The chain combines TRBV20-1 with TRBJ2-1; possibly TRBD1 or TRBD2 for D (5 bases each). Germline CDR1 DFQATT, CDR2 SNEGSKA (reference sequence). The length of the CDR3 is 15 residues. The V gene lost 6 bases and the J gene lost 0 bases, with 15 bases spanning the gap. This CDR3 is CSAASLGRSYNEQFF. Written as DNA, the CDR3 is TGCAGTGCAGCTTCATTGGGACGCTCCTACAATGAGCAGTTCTTC.

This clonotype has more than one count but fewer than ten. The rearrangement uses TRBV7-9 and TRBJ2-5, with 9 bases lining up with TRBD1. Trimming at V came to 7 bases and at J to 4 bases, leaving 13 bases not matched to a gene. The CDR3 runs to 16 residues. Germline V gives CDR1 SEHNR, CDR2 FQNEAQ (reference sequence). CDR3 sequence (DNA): TGTGCCAGCACCATTTCCCGGGACAGGGATTCAGAGACCCAGTACTTC. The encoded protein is CASTISRDRDSETQYF.

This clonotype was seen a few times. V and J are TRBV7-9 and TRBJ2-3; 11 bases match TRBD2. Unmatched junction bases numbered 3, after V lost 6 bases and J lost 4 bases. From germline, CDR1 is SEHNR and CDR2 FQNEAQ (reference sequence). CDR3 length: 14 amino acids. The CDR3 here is CASRTSGVPDTQYF. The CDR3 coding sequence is TGTGCCAGCAGGACTAGCGGGGTTCCAGATACGCAGTATTTT.

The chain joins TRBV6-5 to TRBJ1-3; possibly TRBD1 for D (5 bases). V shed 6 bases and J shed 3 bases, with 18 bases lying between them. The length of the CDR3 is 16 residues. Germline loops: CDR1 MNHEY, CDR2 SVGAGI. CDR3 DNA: TGTGCCAGCAGGACAGCTAACCGGGGGATTGGAAACACCATATATTTT. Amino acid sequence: CASRTANRGIGNTIYF.

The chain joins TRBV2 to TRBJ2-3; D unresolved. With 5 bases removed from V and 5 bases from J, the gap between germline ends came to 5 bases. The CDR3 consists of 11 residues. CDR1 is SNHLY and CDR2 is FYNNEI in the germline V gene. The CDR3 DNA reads TGTGCCAGCAGTTCAAAAGATACGCAGTATTTT. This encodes CASSSKDTQYF.

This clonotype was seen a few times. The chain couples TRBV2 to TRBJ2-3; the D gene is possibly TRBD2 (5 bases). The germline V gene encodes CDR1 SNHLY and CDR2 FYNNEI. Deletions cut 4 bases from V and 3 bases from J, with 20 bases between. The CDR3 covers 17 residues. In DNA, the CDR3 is TGTGCCAGCAGTGCCCCCCTACGGGGAACCCTAACAGATACGCAGTATTTT. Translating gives CASSAPLRGTLTDTQYF.